The 2 T cell receptor beta chains below come from one sample, sequenced in a study of vaccination and CD4 T cells after COVID-19. Cultured CD4+ T cell DNA underwent sequencing with the Oncomine TCR Beta short-read assay. TCRdb re-derived calls from the PCR reads in MiXCR, one entry per CDR3 protein. Of under 6,500 distinct CDR3 sequences in the sample, about 41% were seen once. Treatment denoted: roughly 11-day PBMC culture with coronavirus spike peptide pools or control peptides (ViraFEST assay). Before the COVID-19 pandemic (2011-2018), CD4+ T cells were obtained from the unexposed donor. The antigens these receptors bind are not known. Sequencing was done on a sample of CD4+ T cells from blood, cultured in vitro. The receptors derive from a human donor in good health.

This clonotype was picked up a small number of times. This chain joins TRBV7-3 and TRBJ1-1, with D uncertain. CDR1 is SGHTA, CDR2 FQGTGA, per germline. The CDR3 sequence is 19 residues long. The V gene lost 5 bases and the J gene lost 2 bases, with 27 bases spanning the gap. The CDR3 bases are TGTGCCAGCAGCATGGCCTTACGTGTTACATCACCCAACAACACTGAAGCTTTCTTT. It yields the protein CASSMALRVTSPNNTEAFF.

On this clonotype itself: At one end the junction does not follow the germline gene, possibly because of a read error. This sequence joins TRBV18 and TRBJ1-1, with D maybe TRBD1 (5 bases). Germline V CDR1 and CDR2: KGHSH, LQKENI. This CDR3 has 12 residues. Written as DNA, the CDR3 is TGTGCCAGCTCACCATTAGAGTCGGGGGGGATCTTT. Translating it yields CASSPLESGGIF.